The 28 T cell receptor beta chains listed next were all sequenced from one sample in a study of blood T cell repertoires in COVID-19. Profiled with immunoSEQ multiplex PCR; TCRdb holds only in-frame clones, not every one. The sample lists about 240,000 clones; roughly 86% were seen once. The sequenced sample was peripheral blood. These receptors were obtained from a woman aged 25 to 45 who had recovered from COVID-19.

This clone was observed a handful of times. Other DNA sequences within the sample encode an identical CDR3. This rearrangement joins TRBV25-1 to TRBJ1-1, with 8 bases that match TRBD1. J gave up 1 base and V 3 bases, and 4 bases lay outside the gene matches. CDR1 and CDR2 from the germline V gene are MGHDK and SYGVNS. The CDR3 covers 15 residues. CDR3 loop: CASSDPGQGNTEAFF. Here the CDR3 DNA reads TGTGCCAGCAGTGACCCCGGACAGGGGAACACTGAAGCTTTCTTT.

Here the CDR3 DNA reads TGTGCCAGCAGTTACTCAGGGACTAGCGGGGGGGCGACACCTGATACGCAGTATTTT. It is translated as CASSYSGTSGGATPDTQYF. The chain uses TRBV6-2 or TRBV6-3 and TRBJ2-3; 16 bases match TRBD2. Germline-derived CDR1 and CDR2 are MNHEY and SVGEGT. The CDR3 consists of 19 residues. The V and J ends lost 0 bases and 6 bases, in that order; junction bases with no gene match: 9.

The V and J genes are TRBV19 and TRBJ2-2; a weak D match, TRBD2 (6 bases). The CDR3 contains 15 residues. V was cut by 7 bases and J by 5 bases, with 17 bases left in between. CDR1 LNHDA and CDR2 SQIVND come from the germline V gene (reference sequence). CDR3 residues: CASTPRLGGTGELFF. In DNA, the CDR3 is TGTGCCAGTACCCCCCGTCTTGGGGGGACCGGGGAGCTGTTTTTT.

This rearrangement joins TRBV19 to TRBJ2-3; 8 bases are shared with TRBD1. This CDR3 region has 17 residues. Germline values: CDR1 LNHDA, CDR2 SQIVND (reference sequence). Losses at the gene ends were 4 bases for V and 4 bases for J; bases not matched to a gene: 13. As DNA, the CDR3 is TGTGCCAGTAGTACCCTACCGGACAGGGCGGGATCAGATACGCAGTATTTT. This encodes CASSTLPDRAGSDTQYF.

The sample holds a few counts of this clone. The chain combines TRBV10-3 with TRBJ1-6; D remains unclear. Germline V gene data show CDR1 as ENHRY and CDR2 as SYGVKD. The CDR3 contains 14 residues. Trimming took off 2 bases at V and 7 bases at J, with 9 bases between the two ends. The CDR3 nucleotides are TGTGCCATCAGTGAGCAGGCTTCAAATTCACCCCTCCACTTT. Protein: CAISEQASNSPLHF.

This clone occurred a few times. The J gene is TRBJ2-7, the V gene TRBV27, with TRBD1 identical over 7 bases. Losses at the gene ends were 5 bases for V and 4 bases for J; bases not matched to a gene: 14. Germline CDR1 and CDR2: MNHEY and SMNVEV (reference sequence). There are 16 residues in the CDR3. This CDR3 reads CASSPSAGTESYEQYF. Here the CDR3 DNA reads TGTGCCAGCAGTCCATCAGCCGGGACAGAAAGTTACGAGCAGTACTTC.

The CDR3 coding sequence is TGTGCCTGGAGTCCCCCTGTCGGGTCGTATACGCAGTATTTT. This translates into CAWSPPVGSYTQYF. This chain uses TRBV30 with TRBJ2-3; D unresolved. Looked up from germline, CDR1 is GTSNPN and CDR2 is SVGIG (reference sequence). The CDR3 length is 14 residues. V was clipped by 2 bases and J by 7 bases, with 16 bases between them.

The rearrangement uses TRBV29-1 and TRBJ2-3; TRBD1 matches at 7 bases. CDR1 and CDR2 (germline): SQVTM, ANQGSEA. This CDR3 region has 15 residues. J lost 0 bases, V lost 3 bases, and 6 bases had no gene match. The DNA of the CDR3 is TGCAGCGTTGATATCTTGGGACAGAGCACAGATACGCAGTATTTT. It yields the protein CSVDILGQSTDTQYF.

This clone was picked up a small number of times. The CDR3: CASSWTGPGNSPLHF. CDR3 nucleotides: TGCGCCAGCAGCTGGACAGGGCCGGGTAATTCACCCCTCCACTTT. The chain combines TRBV5-1 with TRBJ1-6, with 8 nucleotides matching TRBD1. Unmatched junction bases numbered 5, after V lost 3 bases and J lost 6 bases. CDR1 is SGHRS, CDR2 YFSETQ, per germline. The CDR3 length is 15 residues.

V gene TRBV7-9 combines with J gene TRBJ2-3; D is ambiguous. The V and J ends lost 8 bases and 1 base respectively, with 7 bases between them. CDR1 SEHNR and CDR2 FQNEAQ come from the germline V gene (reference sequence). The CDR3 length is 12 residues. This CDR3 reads CASLRGTDTQYF. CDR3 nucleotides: TGTGCCAGCCTAAGAGGCACAGATACGCAGTATTTT.

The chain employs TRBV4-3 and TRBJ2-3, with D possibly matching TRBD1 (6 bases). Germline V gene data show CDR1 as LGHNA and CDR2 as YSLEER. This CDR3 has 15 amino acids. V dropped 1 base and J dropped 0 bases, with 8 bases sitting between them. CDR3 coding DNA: TGCGCCAGCAGCCAAGCGAGGGGGAGCACAGATACGCAGTATTTT. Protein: CASSQARGSTDTQYF.

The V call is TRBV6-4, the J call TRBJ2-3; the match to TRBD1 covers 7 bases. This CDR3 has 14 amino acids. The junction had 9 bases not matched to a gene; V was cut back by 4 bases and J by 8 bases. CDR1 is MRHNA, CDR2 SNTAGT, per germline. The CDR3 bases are TGTGCCAGCAGTGTGGGGGAGTCAGGGGGTACGCAGTATTTT. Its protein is CASSVGESGGTQYF.

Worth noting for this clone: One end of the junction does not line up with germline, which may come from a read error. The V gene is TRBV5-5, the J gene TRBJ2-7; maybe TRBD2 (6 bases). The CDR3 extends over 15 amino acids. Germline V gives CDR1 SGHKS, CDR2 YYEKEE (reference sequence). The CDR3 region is CASSLAGGALISAHF. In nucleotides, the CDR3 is TGTGCCAGCAGCTTGGCCGGAGGGGCGCTAATCTCGGCGCACTTC.

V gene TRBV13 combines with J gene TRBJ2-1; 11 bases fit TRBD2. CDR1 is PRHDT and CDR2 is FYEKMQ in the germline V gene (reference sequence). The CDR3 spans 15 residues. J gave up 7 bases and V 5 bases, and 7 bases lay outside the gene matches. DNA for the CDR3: TGTGCCAGCAGCCCCGGACTAGCGGGCATTAATGAGCAGTTCTTC. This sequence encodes CASSPGLAGINEQFF.

The CDR3 region is CATPRVRGRYNQPQHF. In DNA form, the CDR3 reads TGTGCCACCCCCCGAGTGCGCGGGAGATACAATCAGCCCCAGCATTTT. The chain recombines TRBV25-1 with TRBJ1-5; D is ambiguous. Germline CDR1 MGHDK, CDR2 SYGVNS. The CDR3 length is 16 residues. V was shortened by 10 bases and J by 3 bases, with 22 bases between the two germline ends.

The DNA for the CDR3 is TGCGCCAGCAGCTTCCCATCCAGGGATACGCAGTATTTT. Translation gives CASSFPSRDTQYF. V usage is TRBV5-1 and J usage is TRBJ2-3, with D uncertain. Trimming took off 2 bases at V and 6 bases at J, with 10 bases between the two ends. The CDR3 runs 13 residues. CDR1 is SGHRS, CDR2 YFSETQ, per germline.

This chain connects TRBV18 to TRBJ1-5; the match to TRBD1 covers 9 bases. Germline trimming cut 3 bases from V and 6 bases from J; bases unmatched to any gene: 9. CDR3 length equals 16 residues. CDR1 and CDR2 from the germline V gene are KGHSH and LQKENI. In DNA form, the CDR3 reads TGTGCCAGCTCACCGGGAACAGGGGGCTGGGTTCAGCCCCAGCATTTT. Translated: CASSPGTGGWVQPQHF.

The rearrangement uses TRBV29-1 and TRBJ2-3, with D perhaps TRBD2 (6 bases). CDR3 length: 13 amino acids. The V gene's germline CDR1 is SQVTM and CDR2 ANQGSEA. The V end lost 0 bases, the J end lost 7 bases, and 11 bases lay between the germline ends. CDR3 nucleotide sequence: TGCAGCGTTGAAGACCGGGCGGGGAATACGCAGTATTTT. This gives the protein CSVEDRAGNTQYF.

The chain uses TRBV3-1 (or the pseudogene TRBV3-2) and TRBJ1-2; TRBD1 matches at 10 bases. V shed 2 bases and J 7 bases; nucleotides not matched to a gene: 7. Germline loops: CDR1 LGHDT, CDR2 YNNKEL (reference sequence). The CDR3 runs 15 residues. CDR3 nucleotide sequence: TGTGCCAGCAGCCAAAGTGGACAGGGGGAAGTTGGCTACACCTTC. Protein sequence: CASSQSGQGEVGYTF.

The CDR3 nucleotides read TGTGCCAGCTCTCCAACTTCATTCCAGGTCACAGATACGCAGTATTTT. It yields the protein CASSPTSFQVTDTQYF. V usage is TRBV18 and J usage is TRBJ2-3, with D unresolved. The germline V gene has CDR1 KGHSH and CDR2 LQKENI. With 6 bases removed from V and 2 bases from J, the gap between germline ends came to 18 bases. The CDR3 length is 16 residues.

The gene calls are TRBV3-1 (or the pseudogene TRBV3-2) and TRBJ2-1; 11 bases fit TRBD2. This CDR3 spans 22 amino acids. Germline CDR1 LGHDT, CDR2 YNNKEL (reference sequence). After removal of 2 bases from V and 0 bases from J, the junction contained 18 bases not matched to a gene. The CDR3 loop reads CASSQSPGLAVPILSSYNEQFF. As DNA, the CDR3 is TGTGCCAGCAGCCAAAGCCCGGGACTAGCGGTCCCCATATTGAGCTCCTACAATGAGCAGTTCTTC.

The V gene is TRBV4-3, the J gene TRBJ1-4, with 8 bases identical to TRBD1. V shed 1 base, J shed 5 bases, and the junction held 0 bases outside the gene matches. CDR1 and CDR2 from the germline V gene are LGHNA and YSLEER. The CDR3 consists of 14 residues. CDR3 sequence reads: CASSQGDRNEKLFF. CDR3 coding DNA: TGCGCCAGCAGCCAAGGGGACAGGAATGAAAAACTGTTTTTT.

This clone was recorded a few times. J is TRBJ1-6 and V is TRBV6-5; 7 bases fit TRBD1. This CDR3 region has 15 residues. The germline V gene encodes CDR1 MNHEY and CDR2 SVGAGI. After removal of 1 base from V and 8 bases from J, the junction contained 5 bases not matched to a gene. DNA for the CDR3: TGTGCCAGCAGTTACTTCTCTACAGGGGATTCACCCCTCCACTTT. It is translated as CASSYFSTGDSPLHF.

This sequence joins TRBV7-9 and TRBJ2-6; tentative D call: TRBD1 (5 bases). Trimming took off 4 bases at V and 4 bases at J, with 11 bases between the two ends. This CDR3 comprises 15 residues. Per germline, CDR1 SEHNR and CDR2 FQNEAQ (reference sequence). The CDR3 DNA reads TGTGCCAGCAGCTCTCCAGGGCGAGGGGCCAACGTCCTGACTTTC. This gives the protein CASSSPGRGANVLTF.

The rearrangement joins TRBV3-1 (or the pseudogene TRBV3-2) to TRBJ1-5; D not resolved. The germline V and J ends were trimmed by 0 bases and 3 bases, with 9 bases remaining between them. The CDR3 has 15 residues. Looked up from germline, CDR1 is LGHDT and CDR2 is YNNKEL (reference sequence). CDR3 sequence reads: CASSQDSGDNQPQHF. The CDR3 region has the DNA TGTGCCAGCAGCCAAGATTCGGGAGACAATCAGCCCCAGCATTTT.

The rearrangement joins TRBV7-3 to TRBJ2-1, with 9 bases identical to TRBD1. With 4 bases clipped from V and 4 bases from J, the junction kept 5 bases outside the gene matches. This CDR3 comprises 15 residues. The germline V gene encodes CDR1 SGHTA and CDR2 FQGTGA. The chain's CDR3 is CASSSRGTGYNEQFF. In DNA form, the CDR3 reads TGTGCCAGCAGCTCTAGGGGGACAGGGTACAATGAGCAGTTCTTC.

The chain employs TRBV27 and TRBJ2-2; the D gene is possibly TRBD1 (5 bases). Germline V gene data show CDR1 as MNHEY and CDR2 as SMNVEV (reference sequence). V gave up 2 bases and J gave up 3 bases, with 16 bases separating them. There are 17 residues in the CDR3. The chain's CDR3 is CASSLQGALTYTGELFF. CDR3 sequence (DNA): TGTGCCAGCAGTTTACAAGGGGCCCTTACCTACACCGGGGAGCTGTTTTTT.

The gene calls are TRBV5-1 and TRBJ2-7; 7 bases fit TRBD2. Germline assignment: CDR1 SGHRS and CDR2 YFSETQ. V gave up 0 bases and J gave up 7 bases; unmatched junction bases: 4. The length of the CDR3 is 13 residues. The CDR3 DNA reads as TGCGCCAGCAGCTTGGATCTGCGGGGGGAGCAGTACTTC. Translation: CASSLDLRGEQYF.